Listed below are T cell receptor beta chains from one sample, sequenced in a study of sequential checkpoint blockade in melanoma. Sequencing used immunoSEQ multiplex PCR; TCRdb keeps in-frame clones, though not all of them. This table has 30,000 to 40,000 clones, roughly 90% appearing once. This material consisted of CD8+ T cells sorted from blood (inferred from file names), taken from a patient given nivolumab and ipilimumab in sequence. These receptors came from a human donor with melanoma. Each CDR3 is given with its conserved first and last residue. D genes are given only for firm matches. Clone size, where shown, is once, few, many, or a class for clones that have expanded.

D: -; J: TRBJ2-2; V: TRBV9; size: -; DNA: TGTGCCAGCAGCGTACCTATTTCGACAGGGAACACCGGGGAGCTGTTTTTT; CDR3: CASSVPISTGNTGELFF
D: -; J: TRBJ2-2; V: TRBV6-1; size: -; DNA: TGTGCCAGCGACGAGGCCCAGCTGGCCGGGGAGCTGTTTTTT; CDR3: CASDEAQLAGELFF
D: TRBD1; J: TRBJ2-7; V: TRBV25-1; size: -; DNA: TGTGCCAGCAGCGGGACAGGGGGCGGGTTTTACGAGCAGTACTTC; CDR3: CASSGTGGGFYEQYF
D: -; J: TRBJ2-7; V: TRBV28; size: -; DNA: TGTGCCAGCAGTTTTAGCTACGAGCAGTACTTC; CDR3: CASSFSYEQYF
D: TRBD1; J: TRBJ2-7; V: TRBV11-2; size: -; DNA: TGTGCCAGCAGCCAAAGGACAGGGGTGTTGTACGAGCAGTACTTC; CDR3: CASSQRTGVLYEQYF
D: TRBD1; J: TRBJ1-6; V: TRBV12-5; size: -; DNA: TGTGCTAGTGGCAACAGGGACAGGGGATTAGGTAATTCACCCCTCCACTTT; CDR3: CASGNRDRGLGNSPLHF
D: -; J: TRBJ2-5; V: TRBV15; size: -; DNA: TGTGCCACCAGACCTACTAGTTTTCAGACGCAGTACTTC; CDR3: CATRPTSFQTQYF
D: -; J: TRBJ2-3; V: TRBV27; size: once; DNA: TGTGCCAGCAGTTTGTGGGGCCAAGATACGCAGTATTTT; CDR3: CASSLWGQDTQYF
D: -; J: TRBJ1-1; V: TRBV29-1; size: -; DNA: TGCAGCGTTGAGTCGGGGAGTGAAGCTTTCTTT; CDR3: CSVESGSEAFF
D: -; J: TRBJ2-7; V: TRBV6-6; size: -; DNA: TGTGCCAGCAGCCCCGGGACTCCCCTGGAGCAGTACTTC; CDR3: CASSPGTPLEQYF
D: -; J: TRBJ2-2; V: TRBV27; size: -; DNA: TGTGCCAGCAGTCCTTTACAACGAAGTACCGGGGAGCTGTTTTTT; CDR3: CASSPLQRSTGELFF
D: -; J: TRBJ2-7; V: TRBV7-9; size: once; DNA: TGTGCCAGCAGCACCGGGACACGATACGAGCAGTACTTC; CDR3: CASSTGTRYEQYF
D: -; J: TRBJ1-5; V: TRBV19; size: few; DNA: TGTGCCAGTAGTATAGGGCAGGGGAGCAATCAGCCCCAGCATTTT; CDR3: CASSIGQGSNQPQHF
D: -; J: TRBJ1-1; V: TRBV10-3; size: -; DNA: TGTGCCATCAGTGAGCCGGACGGACTTACAGGGGCTTTCTTT; CDR3: CAISEPDGLTGAFF
D: TRBD1; J: TRBJ2-1; V: TRBV19; size: -; DNA: TGTGCCAGTGGACAGGGGTTTGCGTACAATGAGCAGTTCTTC; CDR3: CASGQGFAYNEQFF
D: TRBD1; J: TRBJ2-3; V: TRBV7-9; size: -; DNA: TGTGCCAGCAGTTCGGGACAGGGGGCAAGCACAGATACGCAGTATTTT; CDR3: CASSSGQGASTDTQYF
D: TRBD1; J: TRBJ1-2; V: TRBV29-1; size: -; DNA: TGCAGCGTTGAAAAGAGGGGGCGCGACTATGGCTACACCTTC; CDR3: CSVEKRGRDYGYTF
D: TRBD1; J: TRBJ2-7; V: TRBV10-2; size: -; DNA: TGCGCCAGCAGTGAGTCGGACAGGGCTTACGAGCAGTACTTC; CDR3: CASSESDRAYEQYF
D: -; J: TRBJ2-2; V: TRBV5-6; size: -; DNA: TGTGCCAGCAGCTTGGCGGGGACCGGGGAGCTGTTTTTT; CDR3: CASSLAGTGELFF
D: -; J: TRBJ1-1; V: TRBV19; size: -; DNA: TGTGCCAGTAGTATACCGGGTTACGTGGACACTGAAGCTTTCTTT; CDR3: CASSIPGYVDTEAFF
D: -; J: TRBJ1-2; V: TRBV6-7; size: -; DNA: TGTGCCAGCAGTTACTACAGGAACAACTATGGCTACACCTTC; CDR3: CASSYYRNNYGYTF
D: -; J: TRBJ2-5; V: TRBV7-9; size: -; DNA: TGTGCCAGCAGAGAACTGCCTCAAGAGACCCAGTACTTC; CDR3: CASRELPQETQYF
D: TRBD1; J: TRBJ2-7; V: TRBV19; size: -; DNA: TGTGCCAGTAGTACGGGACAGGGGTTAAGCTACGAGCAGTACTTC; CDR3: CASSTGQGLSYEQYF
D: -; J: TRBJ2-5; V: TRBV11-3; size: -; DNA: TGTGCCAGCAGCTTAGATCTCGAGGGCCAAGAGACCCAGTACTTC; CDR3: CASSLDLEGQETQYF
D: -; J: TRBJ1-1; V: TRBV5-5; size: -; DNA: TGTGCCAGCAGCTTGACAGGGATTGGCACTGAAGCTTTCTTT; CDR3: CASSLTGIGTEAFF
D: TRBD1; J: TRBJ1-2; V: TRBV7-9; size: -; DNA: TGTGCCAGCAGCTTATTAGGGGGCAAGAGCGGCTACACCTTC; CDR3: CASSLLGGKSGYTF
D: TRBD1; J: TRBJ1-2; V: TRBV14; size: -; DNA: TGTGCCAGCAGCCAAGATTACGGGACAGGTTATGGCTACACCTTC; CDR3: CASSQDYGTGYGYTF
D: -; J: TRBJ2-1; V: TRBV29-1; size: once; DNA: TGCAGCGTTGTCCAGTCCCAGGGGACCTCCTACAATGAGCAGTTCTTC; CDR3: CSVVQSQGTSYNEQFF
D: -; J: TRBJ2-5; V: TRBV2; size: -; DNA: TGTGCCAGCAGTGAAGTCGTTAGCCCGGAGACCCAGTACTTC; CDR3: CASSEVVSPETQYF
D: -; J: TRBJ1-5; V: TRBV15; size: -; DNA: TGTGCCACCAGCAGAGGTTTACAGGGTATCAATCAGCCCCAGCATTTT; CDR3: CATSRGLQGINQPQHF
D: -; J: TRBJ1-1; V: TRBV7-9; size: few; DNA: TGTGCCAGCAGCTTAGGCGGTCTGTTGAACACTGAAGCTTTCTTT; CDR3: CASSLGGLLNTEAFF
D: -; J: TRBJ1-1; V: TRBV29-1; size: -; DNA: TGCAGCGTGGATGAACAGGGGAACACTGAAGCTTTCTTT; CDR3: CSVDEQGNTEAFF
D: -; J: TRBJ1-2; V: TRBV7-9; size: -; DNA: TGTGCCAGCAGCTTAGCCCCATCGGTAAATGGCTACACCTTC; CDR3: CASSLAPSVNGYTF
D: -; J: TRBJ1-5; V: TRBV7-6; size: -; DNA: TGTGCCAGCAGCGACATTATGGGCCCCGGAACCCAGCATTTT; CDR3: CASSDIMGPGTQHF
D: TRBD2; J: TRBJ2-7; V: TRBV7-9; size: -; DNA: TGTGCCAGCAGCCCCATAGCGGGAGTAACCGAGCAGTACTTC; CDR3: CASSPIAGVTEQYF
D: -; J: TRBJ2-7; V: TRBV5-6; size: -; DNA: TGTGCCAGCAGCTTGGTTTTTGGGCCAGACGAGCAGTACTTC; CDR3: CASSLVFGPDEQYF
D: TRBD1; J: TRBJ2-5; V: TRBV28; size: -; DNA: TGTGCCAGCAGTTTAAATACCGGGACAGGGGGCATGGTGGAGACCCAGTACTTC; CDR3: CASSLNTGTGGMVETQYF
D: -; J: TRBJ1-1; V: TRBV6-5; size: once; DNA: TGTGCCAGCAGTTACTCGATGTATCAGGGCACTGAAGCTTTCTTT; CDR3: CASSYSMYQGTEAFF
D: -; J: TRBJ1-4; V: TRBV7-9; size: few; DNA: TGTGCCAGCAGCTTAGTAAATAATGAAAAACTGTTTTTT; CDR3: CASSLVNNEKLFF
D: -; J: TRBJ2-2; V: TRBV7-9; size: -; DNA: TGTGCCAGCAGGCCAGGGGTCTCGAACACCGGGGAGCTGTTTTTT; CDR3: CASRPGVSNTGELFF
D: -; J: TRBJ1-2; V: TRBV2; size: -; DNA: TGTGCCAGCAGTCTCATTGAGGGTGGCTACACCTTC; CDR3: CASSLIEGGYTF
D: TRBD2; J: TRBJ2-1; V: TRBV9; size: -; DNA: TGTGCCAGCAGCGTCGGGACTAGCGGGAGGAGAGATGAGCAGTTCTTC; CDR3: CASSVGTSGRRDEQFF
D: -; J: TRBJ1-1; V: TRBV4-2; size: -; DNA: TGTGCCAGCAGCCAAGTAAACACGATGAAGACTGAAGCTTTCTTT; CDR3: CASSQVNTMKTEAFF
D: -; J: TRBJ2-7; V: TRBV9; size: -; DNA: TGTGCCAGCAGCGTTGCGGGACTCTCCTACGAGCAGTACTTC; CDR3: CASSVAGLSYEQYF
D: -; J: TRBJ1-1; V: TRBV5-1; size: -; DNA: TGCGCCAGCAGCACTGTGGGAGGGTTTGGCGTGGGCACTGAAGCTTTCTTT; CDR3: CASSTVGGFGVGTEAFF
D: TRBD1; J: TRBJ1-5; V: TRBV7-9; size: few; DNA: TGTGCCAGCAGCGCGGGACAGGTCAATCAGCCCCAGCATTTT; CDR3: CASSAGQVNQPQHF
D: TRBD1; J: TRBJ2-7; V: TRBV14; size: few; DNA: TGTGCCAGCAGCCAAGCAGGGGGCTGGGACGAGCAGTACTTC; CDR3: CASSQAGGWDEQYF
D: TRBD2; J: TRBJ2-1; V: TRBV5-8; size: -; DNA: TGTGCCAGCAGGGGACTAGCGAGTGAGCAGTTCTTC; CDR3: CASRGLASEQFF
D: TRBD1; J: TRBJ2-2; V: TRBV9; size: once; DNA: TGTGCCAGCAGCGTAGGGGGGACAGCGAACACCGGGGAGCTGTTTTTT; CDR3: CASSVGGTANTGELFF
D: TRBD2; J: TRBJ2-1; V: TRBV15; size: once; DNA: TGTGCCACCAGCAGAGGTAGAGCGGGAGGCCCTAGTGAGCAGTTCTTC; CDR3: CATSRGRAGGPSEQFF
D: TRBD1; J: TRBJ1-4; V: TRBV28; size: -; DNA: TGTGCCAGCAGTGGGGACAGGGGGTATGAAAAACTGTTTTTT; CDR3: CASSGDRGYEKLFF
D: -; J: TRBJ1-1; V: TRBV27; size: -; DNA: TGTGCCAGCAGTTTAGGCAGAGGCACTGAAGCTTTCTTT; CDR3: CASSLGRGTEAFF
D: -; J: TRBJ2-1; V: TRBV19; size: -; DNA: TGTGCCAGTAGTATCTCAGCGTACTCCTACAATGAGCAGTTCTTC; CDR3: CASSISAYSYNEQFF
D: -; J: TRBJ2-2; V: TRBV4-3; size: -; DNA: TGCGCCAGCAGCACGGTTGGCACCGGGGAGCTGTTTTTT; CDR3: CASSTVGTGELFF